A single T cell receptor (beta chain) is shown here with its context. Additional DNA sequences in this sample encode the identical CDR3. This sample is drawn from a study of blood T cell repertoires in COVID-19. About the research overall: T cells, B-cell-depleted T cells, or PBMCs supplied cDNA or gDNA.

Original handling: How many nucleated cells were present was estimated from reference gene primer amplification. TCRdb's copy holds only in-frame clones and misses some; the assay was immunoSEQ multiplex PCR. That table supplies the V and J calls and clone size; D and trimming were determined from the DNA. The sample carries around 190,000 clones, around 80% recorded once. The CDR3 consists of 14 residues. The germline V gene encodes CDR1 SGHVS and CDR2 FQNEAQ. V was trimmed by 1 base and J by 2 bases, leaving 9 bases between them. Material for sequencing was peripheral blood. The V call is TRBV7-8, the J call TRBJ2-7; the D gene is possibly TRBD1 (6 bases). The receptor was isolated from a man aged 70-80 years with active or convalescent COVID-19. CDR3 loop: CASSLVAGAYEQYF. DNA of the CDR3: TGTGCCAGCAGCTTAGTGGCAGGGGCCTACGAGCAGTACTTC.